The present entry profiles one T cell receptor (beta chain) with its context. These data come from a study of blood T cell repertoires in COVID-19. Study-level background: Sources were T cells, B-cell-depleted T cells, or PBMCs; the material itself was cDNA or gDNA.

Seattle patient enrollment occurred during active infection, with longitudinal follow-up thereafter. V gave up 9 bases and J gave up 7 bases; unmatched junction bases: 11. The CDR3 runs 14 residues. Germline V gene lookup returns CDR1 MGHDK and CDR2 SYGVNS. Original processing notes: Nucleated cell counts were estimated from reference gene primer amplification. The protocol was immunoSEQ multiplex PCR, while the TCRdb copy is restricted to in-frame clones and leaves out a portion. The DNA gave D and trimming, while V, J and clone size come from that table. This table has 150,000 or so clones, around 85% appearing once.

The specimen sequenced was peripheral blood. This sequence originates from an older woman with COVID-19, enrolled during active disease. V and J are TRBV25-1 and TRBJ2-2; TRBD2 matches at 7 bases. For the CDR3, the DNA is TGTGCCAGTTTGGGGGAGGGGAGTGTCGGGGAGCTGTTTTTT. It encodes CASLGEGSVGELFF.